This entry concerns a single TCR beta chain. The antigen is undetermined. Per the study methods: Junction-only sequences without quality scores were provided by ImmunoSEQ, so filtering was different. The data were produced by immunoSEQ multiplex PCR, yet TCRdb's version contains in-frame clones alone and is incomplete. V and J calls and clone size come straight from that table; D and trimming were deduced from the DNA. The sample includes around 500,000 clones, roughly 78% of them seen just once. The CDR3 runs 13 residues. V was clipped by 6 bases and J by 7 bases; unmatched bases: 5. CDR1 and CDR2 from the germline V gene are MRHNA and SNTAGT. The sample belongs to a study of shared clonotypes between healthy human individuals. About the study: Samples came from a couple of female and three male donors aged 18 to 49.

Study-wide results and limits: It was expected that sequencing depth would affect clonotype sharing among donors. Only a few donors were included, so the genetic and exposure-history diversity represented was limited.

Material for sequencing was PBMCs. The V and J genes are TRBV6-4 and TRBJ1-1; TRBD1 matches 10 bases. The clonotype was recovered from a woman between 35 and 50 years old in good health. Some clones in this sample may be carry-over from other donors' samples. CDR3 nucleotide sequence: TGTGCCAGCAGCCACGGGGACAGGGGTGAAGCTTTCTTT. Its translation is CASSHGDRGEAFF.